This TCR beta chain appears in the sequencing data of a study of cytomegalovirus exposure and HLA in healthy donors. Study-level background: Findings of an earlier analysis included about 100 million unique TCR beta sequences from 190 million or so T cells.

The CDR3 sequence is 12 residues long. Trimming stripped 7 bases from V and 7 bases from J, with 14 bases between. Germline V lookup: CDR1 SQVTM, CDR2 ANQGSEA. Primers included in the PCR were 60 Vbeta and 13 Jbeta primers. Some clones are missing from TCRdb's copy, which holds only in-frame ones; the method was immunoSEQ multiplex PCR. The sample carries around 100,000 clones, around three quarters recorded once. Notes on this clone: Its specificity is unknown.

Study conclusions and caveats: Excluded: some indistinguishable V segments such as TRBV6-2 and TRBV6-3. What a later analysis reportedly showed was that an Asian-associated ancestry cluster had fewer N-insertions than the roughly 670-donor mean. The study put 150 or so TCR beta chains on its list as cytomegalovirus-associated.

What was sequenced was PBMCs. This sequence was found in a woman aged 18-29 years in good health and CMV-seropositive. The gene calls are TRBV29-1 and TRBJ2-1; a possible D gene is TRBD2 (6 bases). CDR3 protein: CSAWGLENEQFF. CDR3 sequence (DNA): TGCAGCGCTTGGGGACTGGAAAATGAGCAGTTCTTC.